A selection of T cell receptor beta chains follows, all from one sample in a study of beta chain features in type 1 diabetes. Assay used: immunoSEQ multiplex PCR; TCRdb lists only in-frame clones, some missing. The repertoire holds about 320,000 clones, 12% to 15% seen once, with more than 6.5% in the top ten. The source material was central memory CD4+ T cells from blood. The source of these receptors is a man aged 30 to 39 in good health. The CDR3 runs from the conserved cysteine through the conserved F or W.

TRBV4-3	TRBJ1-4	CASHGTNEKLFF
TRBV19	TRBJ2-3	CASSSRDRGSADTQYF
TRBV6-1	TRBJ1-1	CASQSWGGTEAFF
TRBV6-4	TRBJ1-5	CASSPQPAEHWPQHF
TRBV27	TRBJ1-4	CASRLMATNEKLFF
TRBV25-1	NA	CATNSDAYEQYF
TRBV19	TRBJ2-3	CASSPGTATDTQYF
TRBV11-2	TRBJ2-3	CASSLVLAGGSTDTQYF
TRBV27	TRBJ2-7	CASRKGASGEQYF
TRBV7-6	TRBJ2-5	CASSILPAGGTETQYF
TRBV9	TRBJ1-3	CASSPSTGGRGNTIYF
TRBV4-1	TRBJ1-3	CASSQDGGYSGNTIYF
TRBV5-1	TRBJ2-5	CASSLDVGRGETQYF
TRBV25-1	TRBJ1-2	CASSVARGYGYTF
TRBV5-5	TRBJ2-4	CASSGLAGGTTKNIQYF
TRBV6-5	TRBJ2-7	CASRDSLYEQYF